The entry below describes one T cell receptor (beta chain). Its antigen is as yet unknown. The data belong to a study of identical twins. Study findings and constraints: For zero-insertion analyses, partial confounding could come from invariant MAIT and iNKT cells. With abundant cord blood beta clonotypes, insertions were fewer; memory repertoires showed no such pattern.

MiXCR was run by TCRdb on the 5' RACE reads, yielding one entry per CDR3 protein. Of approximately 500,000 distinct CDR3 sequences listed, about 24% are singletons. The V gene lost 3 bases and the J gene lost 1 base, with 9 bases spanning the gap. The CDR3 totals 13 residues. CDR1 and CDR2 (germline): SQVTM, ANQGSEA. Separately, the same data were catalogued under a study of T cells expressing NK-cell markers.

This TCR was recovered from a woman in her late teens or twenties in good health. The genes are TRBV29-1 and TRBJ2-5, with D uncertain. Material for sequencing was CD4+ T cells sorted from blood. The CDR3 region has the DNA TGCAGCGTTGAGGGGAACAGCCAAGAGACCCAGTACTTC. Translating gives CSVEGNSQETQYF. Combining the CDR3 with reference TRBV29-1 and TRBJ2-5 gives the whole variable domain SAVISQKPSRDICQRGTSLTIQCQVDSQVTMMFWYRQQPGQSLTLIATANQGSEATYESGFVIDKFPISRPNLTFSTLTVSNMSPEDSSIYLCSVEGNSQETQYFGPGTRLLVL.